What follows are 29 T cell receptor beta chains derived from one specimen sequenced in a study of blood T cells in healthy people across ages (dated by TCRdb to 2015 to 2017). Preparation of the library involved 5' RACE. Sequenced using an Illumina HiSeq 2500. A second PCR of about 6 to 12 cycles was performed with a sample-barcoded 5' primer and a J-beta primer mix. TCRdb reran the public reads through fastp at Q25 and MiXCR, keeping productive beta chains. Rows with one shared CDR3 protein collapse into an entry with the most common genes and DNA. The sample table shows about 580,000 distinct CDR3 sequences, and roughly 48% are seen once. The ten largest clones add up to under 30% of the sample. The sequenced sample consisted of blood. The receptors originated from an elderly man in good health.

The chain couples TRBV20-1 to TRBJ2-5; 9 positions agree with TRBD2. The CDR3 contains 14 residues. Unmatched junction bases numbered 8, after V lost 5 bases and J lost 4 bases. Germline CDR1 reads DFQATT; CDR2 reads SNEGSKA (reference sequence). The CDR3 nucleotides are TGCAGTGCTCTAACTCCTAGCGGGGTAGAGACCCAGTACTTC. Protein: CSALTPSGVETQYF.

The table lists this clonotype with a few counts. The J gene is TRBJ2-1, the V gene TRBV6-2 or TRBV6-3, with D perhaps matching TRBD2 (5 bases). Trimming took off 7 bases at V and 7 bases at J, with 11 bases between the two ends. There are 12 residues in the CDR3. Germline loops: CDR1 MNHEY, CDR2 SVGEGT. The CDR3 nucleotides are TGTGCCAGCACCCAACGCGGGAATGAGCAGTTCTTC. As protein: CASTQRGNEQFF.

This clonotype appeared a few times. The chain links TRBV7-2 to TRBJ2-3; D tentatively fits TRBD1 or TRBD2 (5 bases each). V was shortened by 5 bases and J by 3 bases, with 15 bases between the two germline ends. CDR3 length: 15 residues. Germline V CDR1 and CDR2: SGHTA, FQGNSA. The CDR3 region is CASSPARGRTDTQYF. CDR3 coding DNA: TGTGCCAGCAGCCCAGCGAGGGGTCGGACAGATACGCAGTATTTT.

The chain employs TRBV7-2 and TRBJ2-7; maybe TRBD2 (5 bases). The V gene lost 8 bases and the J gene lost 12 bases, with 17 bases spanning the gap. CDR3 size: 11 residues. The germline V gene has CDR1 SGHTA and CDR2 FQGNSA. The CDR3 DNA is TGTGCCAGCTCCCCCCTTGAGCGGATGTACTTC. This encodes CASSPLERMYF.

In this sample, this clonotype turned up many times. This sequence joins TRBV6-1 and TRBJ2-5; D possibly corresponds to TRBD2 (5 bases). The CDR3 runs 18 residues. V gave up 6 bases and J gave up 2 bases, with 25 bases separating them. Germline V gene data show CDR1 as MNHNS and CDR2 as SASEGT. The CDR3 bases are TGTGCCAGCAGCCCGGGGAGTAAGCAAAGCATGAAGCAAGAGACCCAGTACTTC. Translated: CASSPGSKQSMKQETQYF.

The sample holds a few counts of this clonotype. A much larger clone differs by one base, so this may be a read error. This sequence joins TRBV7-2 and TRBJ2-1, with 8 bases fitting TRBD2. The CDR3 is made up of 17 amino acids. CDR1 and CDR2 (germline): SGHTA, FQGNSA. DNA for the CDR3: TGTGCCAGCAGCCCGGGAGGGGTAGCAGTATCCTACACTGAGCAGTTCTTC. Translation: CASSPGGVAVSYTEQFF.

The chain links TRBV29-1 to TRBJ2-5; 7 bases align to TRBD1. Germline V gene sequence: CDR1 SQVTM, CDR2 ANQGSEA. The CDR3 extends over 14 amino acids. Trimming removed 3 bases from V and 2 bases from J; junction bases left unmatched: 6. CDR3 in amino acids: CSVEGTASQETQYF. The CDR3 DNA sequence: TGCAGCGTTGAGGGGACAGCGTCACAAGAGACCCAGTACTTC.

With regard to this clonotype: A much larger clone differs from this one at a single base, so this may be a read error. The rearrangement links TRBV6-6 to TRBJ2-1; TRBD1 agrees at 10 bases. The last part of the DNA fits TRBJ2-5 better; the J call may be wrong. Germline CDR1 and CDR2: MNHNY and SVGAGI (reference sequence). The CDR3 contains 13 residues. The CDR3 region has the DNA TGTGCCAGCAGGCGGACAGGGGGGGGGACCCAGTACTTC. Its protein is CASRRTGGGTQYF.

This chain connects TRBV2 to TRBJ2-2, with a possible D match to TRBD1 (7 bases). Trimming cost V 7 bases and J 0 bases, with 12 bases left between them. The CDR3 has 15 amino acids. The germline V gene encodes CDR1 SNHLY and CDR2 FYNNEI. CDR3 region: CASKEGQTNTGELFF. The CDR3 DNA reads TGTGCCAGCAAGGAGGGACAGACGAACACCGGGGAGCTGTTTTTT. The whole variable domain, remainder taken from reference TRBV2 and TRBJ2-2, is EPEVTQTPSHQVTQMGQEVILRCVPISNHLYFYWYRQILGQKVEFLVSFYNNEISEKSEIFDDQFSVERPDGSNFTLKIRSTKLEDSAMYFCASKEGQTNTGELFFGEGSRLTVL.

A few counts support this clonotype. This chain uses TRBV20-1 with TRBJ1-1; a possible D gene is TRBD1 (5 bases). The CDR3 consists of 13 residues. V gave up 5 bases and J gave up 1 base, with 11 bases separating them. Germline-derived CDR1 and CDR2 are DFQATT and SNEGSKA (reference sequence). In DNA, the CDR3 is TGCAGTGCTGGGACCTTAGGGAACACTGAAGCTTTCTTT. Amino acids: CSAGTLGNTEAFF.

This clonotype was found a few times. The chain carries TRBV7-2 and TRBJ2-7; weak D call: TRBD1 (5 bases). Germline V gene data show CDR1 as SGHTA and CDR2 as FQGNSA. Trimming stripped 1 base from V and 10 bases from J, with 20 bases between. This CDR3 is 15 amino acids long. CDR3 nucleotide sequence: TGTGCCAGCAGCTTAGAGGTGACAAGGGGTTATACCCAGTACTTC. It specifies CASSLEVTRGYTQYF. The full variable domain, completed using reference TRBV7-2 and TRBJ2-7, is GAGVSQSPSNKVTEKGKDVELRCDPISGHTALYWYRQSLGQGLEFLIYFQGNSAPDKSGLPSDRFSAERTGGSVSTLTIQRTQQEDSAVYLCASSLEVTRGYTQYFGPGTRLTVT.

This clonotype was counted a few times. In nucleotides, the CDR3 is TGTGCCAGCAGCTTTGGGACAGGTCGGGAAAAACTGTTTTTT. This codes for CASSFGTGREKLFF. This sequence joins TRBV7-2 and TRBJ1-4; 8 bases agree with TRBD1. Germline CDR1 reads SGHTA; CDR2 reads FQGNSA. Trimming cost V 3 bases and J 8 bases; bases outside gene matches: 5. This CDR3 contains 14 residues.

This clonotype was observed a single time. The rearrangement joins TRBV30 to TRBJ2-1, with TRBD2 as a possible D gene (6 bases). The V and J ends lost 4 bases and 8 bases respectively, with 21 bases between them. Germline CDR1 and CDR2: GTSNPN and SVGIG (reference sequence). The CDR3 has 15 amino acids. CDR3 loop: CAWKVVGSDLYEQFF. CDR3 DNA: TGTGCCTGGAAGGTCGTCGGGAGTGACCTGTATGAGCAGTTCTTC.

The chain employs TRBV10-3 and TRBJ1-2; 7 positions match TRBD1. Germline CDR1 and CDR2: ENHRY and SYGVKD. Trimming removed 11 bases from V and 0 bases from J; junction bases left unmatched: 6. The CDR3 has 13 residues. The CDR3 DNA reads TGTGCCGCCGGGGGACAGACTAACTATGGCTACACCTTC. Its translation is CAAGGQTNYGYTF.

The sample holds many counts of this clonotype. The gene calls are TRBV6-1 and TRBJ2-3; 12 bases are shared with TRBD2. This CDR3 has 21 residues. Trimming cost V 8 bases and J 0 bases; bases outside gene matches: 21. The germline V gene has CDR1 MNHNS and CDR2 SASEGT. The CDR3: CASLSTGTSGPSSESTDTQYF. CDR3 DNA sequence: TGTGCCAGCCTGAGTACCGGGACTAGCGGGCCCTCTTCAGAAAGCACAGATACGCAGTATTTT.

This clonotype appeared many times. This chain links TRBV28 with TRBJ1-2, with D possibly being TRBD1 (5 bases). This CDR3 contains 14 residues. Germline CDR1 and CDR2: MDHEN and SYDVKM. The V gene lost 1 base and the J gene lost 7 bases, with 13 bases spanning the gap. CDR3 in amino acids: CASSLLRDPVGYTF. In DNA form, the CDR3 reads TGTGCCAGCAGTTTATTACGGGACCCGGTTGGCTACACCTTC.

A few counts support this clonotype. This clone may be a read error of a much larger clone one base away. CDR3 nucleotides: TGTGCCAGCGTCCAGGGGGACAGGGACGCCAATGAGCAGTACTTC. Protein: CASVQGDRDANEQYF. The chain joins TRBV28 to TRBJ2-5; 9 bases fit TRBD1. The germline V gene has CDR1 MDHEN and CDR2 SYDVKM. V dropped 8 bases and J dropped 11; count of bases not matched to a gene: 18. CDR3 length: 15 amino acids.

This chain's CDR3 is CASRPGGSTDTQYF. The CDR3 DNA follows: TGTGCCAGCAGGCCAGGGGGCAGCACAGATACGCAGTATTTT. This chain connects TRBV28 to TRBJ2-3; 8 bases align to TRBD1. The CDR3 totals 14 residues. CDR1 is MDHEN and CDR2 is SYDVKM in the germline V gene. The V gene end was trimmed by 6 bases and the J gene end by 0 bases; junction bases not matched to a gene: 2. The variable domain in full, completed from reference TRBV28 and TRBJ2-3, reads DVKVTQSSRYLVKRTGEKVFLECVQDMDHENMFWYRQDPGLGLRLIYFSYDVKMKEKGDIPEGYSVSREKKERFSLILESASTNQTSMYLCASRPGGSTDTQYFGPGTRLTVL.

The chain carries TRBV20-1 and TRBJ1-5; no firm D call. Per germline, CDR1 DFQATT and CDR2 SNEGSKA (reference sequence). CDR3 size: 16 residues. V lost 6 bases and J 5 bases, leaving 23 bases between the germline ends. The CDR3: CSARLQEGLIYQPQHF. In DNA form, the CDR3 reads TGCAGTGCCCGTCTTCAGGAGGGCTTAATTTATCAGCCCCAGCATTTT.

This clonotype was detected once. The rearrangement links TRBV10-2 to TRBJ2-1; 10 bases line up with TRBD2. Unmatched junction bases numbered 12, after V lost 0 bases and J lost 7 bases. The CDR3 covers 18 residues. CDR1 and CDR2 (germline): WSHSY, SAAADI. The CDR3, as DNA: TGCGCCAGCAGTGAGTCATTAATTCAGGGACTAGCGTGGAATGAGCAGTTCTTC. This encodes CASSESLIQGLAWNEQFF.

The V call is TRBV6-6, the J call TRBJ2-5; D remains ambiguous. CDR3 length: 13 residues. From germline, CDR1 is MNHNY and CDR2 SVGAGI (reference sequence). Trimming took off 5 bases at V and 5 bases at J, with 12 bases between the two ends. This CDR3 is CASSALGWETQYF. CDR3 bases: TGTGCCAGCAGTGCGCTAGGGTGGGAGACCCAGTACTTC.

This clonotype was seen only a few times. The V gene is TRBV10-3, the J gene TRBJ2-7, with 9 bases lining up with TRBD1. CDR3 length: 14 amino acids. CDR1 is ENHRY, CDR2 SYGVKD, per germline. With V trimmed by 6 bases and J by 7 bases, 10 bases remained unmatched. CDR3 amino acids: CAIRNLDRGGEQYF. DNA of the CDR3: TGTGCCATCAGGAATCTGGACAGGGGAGGAGAGCAGTACTTC.

J is TRBJ1-5 and V is TRBV5-5, with D perhaps TRBD1 (6 bases). CDR3 length: 14 amino acids. V was cut by 4 bases and J by 2 bases, with 10 bases left in between. The germline gives CDR1 SGHKS, CDR2 YYEKEE (reference sequence). As DNA, the CDR3 is TGTGCCAGCAGCGGGAGGGGGGGCAATCAGCCCCAGCATTTT. This codes for CASSGRGGNQPQHF.

The CDR3 is CASSLGPASSIYGYTF. Here the CDR3 DNA reads TGCGCCAGCAGCTTGGGCCCAGCCTCCTCAATCTATGGCTACACCTTC. The V and J genes are TRBV5-1 and TRBJ1-2; D is uncertain. Trimming shortened V by 0 bases and J by 4 bases, and 16 bases separated the two germline ends. Germline lookup yields CDR1 SGHRS and CDR2 YFSETQ. This CDR3 has 16 amino acids.

For this clonotype: A clone one base away is much larger, so this may be a read error. The chain recombines TRBV29-1 with TRBJ2-1; 7 bases are a match to TRBD2. CDR1 SQVTM and CDR2 ANQGSEA come from the germline V gene. V trimming: 4 bases; J trimming: 3 bases; junction bases outside the gene matches: 6. The CDR3 consists of 14 residues. This chain's CDR3 is CSVGRDYDYNEQFF. DNA for the CDR3: TGCAGCGTTGGCCGGGACTACGACTACAATGAGCAGTTCTTC.

The rearrangement links TRBV6-5 to TRBJ1-5, with a tentative D call TRBD1 (5 bases). This CDR3 has 15 amino acids. V lost 6 bases to trimming and J lost 0 bases, with 12 bases between them. The germline V gene has CDR1 MNHEY and CDR2 SVGAGI. The CDR3 sequence: CASSRGAHSNQPQHF. The CDR3 DNA follows: TGTGCCAGCAGCCGAGGGGCTCATAGCAATCAGCCCCAGCATTTT.

The sample holds a few counts of this clonotype. This chain uses TRBV7-2 with TRBJ2-5; TRBD2 aligns across 10 bases. With V trimmed by 5 bases and J by 5 bases, 5 bases remained unmatched. The CDR3 runs to 14 residues. The germline gives CDR1 SGHTA, CDR2 FQGNSA. CDR3 nucleotide sequence: TGTGCCAGCAGCGATAGCGGGAGGATCGAGACCCAGTACTTC. It is translated as CASSDSGRIETQYF. The full variable domain, rest sourced from reference TRBV7-2 and TRBJ2-5, is GAGVSQSPSNKVTEKGKDVELRCDPISGHTALYWYRQSLGQGLEFLIYFQGNSAPDKSGLPSDRFSAERTGGSVSTLTIQRTQQEDSAVYLCASSDSGRIETQYFGPGTRLLVL.

With respect to this clonotype: One base away lies a much larger clone, so this may be a sequencing read error. The chain has TRBV6-6 and TRBJ2-5; D remains ambiguous. This CDR3 comprises 14 residues. The V gene's germline CDR1 is MNHNY and CDR2 SVGAGI (reference sequence). The CDR3 nucleotides read TGTGCCAGCGGTTACTCGAGACCTCAAGAGACCCAGTACTTC. It translates to CASGYSRPQETQYF.

A word on this clonotype: A junction end diverges from the germline sequence, so it may reflect a read error. The rearrangement links TRBV6-5 to TRBJ1-2; 9 bases match TRBD1. CDR1 and CDR2 (germline): MNHEY, SVGAGI. The CDR3 is 14 amino acids. The chain's CDR3 is CASRGQGFNYGHTF. The CDR3 DNA reads TGTGCCAGCAGAGGACAGGGGTTTAACTATGGCCACACCTTC.